This TCR beta chain was found in a study of blood T cells in healthy people across ages. Combining a sample-barcoded 5' primer with a J-beta primer mix, a second PCR ran for 7 to 11 cycles. A template-switch adaptor containing 12 random nucleotides labeled each cDNA molecule. All samples gave at least 3 million CDR3-containing paired-end reads. TCRdb re-called the 5' RACE reads through MiXCR, storing one row per CDR3 protein. This table holds 1,300,000 or so distinct CDR3 sequences, approximately 59% found once. Total RNA extracted from each sample amounted to at least 5.5 micrograms. The receptor comes from a man aged 18-30 years in good health. The sequenced material came from blood.

The CDR3 here is CASSSPQGGEQFF. In DNA, the CDR3 is TGTGCCAGCAGTTCCCCCCAAGGTGGTGAGCAGTTCTTC. This sequence joins TRBV28 and TRBJ2-1; no definite D call. Germline V gives CDR1 MDHEN, CDR2 SYDVKM. With 4 bases removed from V and 9 bases from J, the gap between germline ends came to 13 bases. CDR3 size: 13 residues.